This is a list of T cell receptor beta chains from one sample in a study of cytomegalovirus exposure and HLA in healthy donors. Clones were read by immunoSEQ multiplex PCR, and TCRdb kept only the in-frame ones, dropping some. Of some 130,000 clones listed, approximately 70% are singletons. What was sequenced was PBMCs. The receptor source for this set is a human donor in good health. Both conserved end residues are part of each CDR3. The D gene is left open where the match is weak. Expanded clones get a size class; other rows say once, few or many, or leave the size out.

D gene,clone size,J gene,V gene,CDR3 DNA,CDR3 protein
TRBD1,-,TRBJ2-7,TRBV18,TGTGCCAGCTCACTGGGACAGGGGTCCTACGAGCAGTACTTC,CASSLGQGSYEQYF
-,-,TRBJ2-7,TRBV28,TGTGCCAGCAGTGCCGCGGCCTACGAGCAGTACTTC,CASSAAAYEQYF
-,-,TRBJ1-1,TRBV18,TGTGCCAGCTCACCACGGGGTGGTTGGGAGGTTGAAGCTTTCTTT,CASSPRGGWEVEAFF
-,-,TRBJ1-3,TRBV5-1,TGCGCCAGCAGCCCGGCAGGGACATCGGCTGGAAACACCATATATTTT,CASSPAGTSAGNTIYF
-,-,TRBJ2-7,TRBV4-2,TGTGCCAGCAGCCGTGGTGGTAGCGGACTTTCCTACGAGCAGTACTTC,CASSRGGSGLSYEQYF
TRBD2,-,TRBJ2-3,TRBV5-4,TGTGCCAGCAGACCCGGGACTAGCGGGACAGATACGCAGTATTTT,CASRPGTSGTDTQYF
TRBD1,-,TRBJ2-5,TRBV19,TGTGCCAGTAGCGAACAGGGGGGCTTGCAAGAGACCCAGTACTTC,CASSEQGGLQETQYF
-,-,TRBJ1-1,TRBV6-1,TGTGCCAGCAGACAGGCCCCCGGCGGGAACACTGAAGCTTTCTTT,CASRQAPGGNTEAFF
TRBD1,few,TRBJ2-2,TRBV6-1,TGTGCCAGTGGACAGGGGAGAACCGGGGAGCTGTTTTTT,CASGQGRTGELFF
-,-,TRBJ2-6,TRBV9,TGCGCCAGCAGCGTGGCTAGCCGCTACCTCTCTGGGGCCAACGTCCTGACTTTC,CASSVASRYLSGANVLTF
-,once,TRBJ1-2,TRBV6-6,TGTGCCAGCAGTTACGCCGGACAGAACGATGGCTACACCTTC,CASSYAGQNDGYTF
TRBD2,few,TRBJ2-2,TRBV6-1,TGTGCCAGCAGTGGACGAAAGCGGGAGTGGAGGGCGAACACCGGGGAGCTGTTTTTT,CASSGRKREWRANTGELFF